This is a list of T cell receptor beta chains from one sample in a study of cytomegalovirus exposure and HLA in healthy donors. Here immunoSEQ multiplex PCR was the method, and the copy in TCRdb shows in-frame clones only, minus some. Among approximately 200,000 clones, 70% to 75% were seen once, and the ten largest hold over 4%. Sequenced input: PBMCs. The receptors were sampled from a man aged 25-40 years in good health and CMV-seropositive. The CDR3 runs from the conserved cysteine through the conserved F or W. A D gene is named only where the DNA matches it firmly. Expanded clones get a size class; other rows say once, few or many, or leave the size out.

v_gene,d_gene,abundance,j_gene,CDR3aa,CDR3nt
TRBV4-2,TRBD1,-,TRBJ2-1,CASSQDEGAGDEQFF,TGTGCCAGCAGCCAAGACGAGGGGGCTGGCGATGAGCAGTTCTTC
TRBV7-3,TRBD1,-,TRBJ1-2,CASSGTGVGGYTF,TGTGCCAGCAGCGGCACAGGGGTGGGTGGCTACACCTTC
TRBV7-6,-,-,TRBJ1-4,CASSGWKEKKLFF,TGTGCCAGCAGCGGATGGAAGGAGAAAAAACTGTTTTTT
TRBV14,-,-,TRBJ2-5,CASSPTNRGQETQYF,TGTGCCAGCAGCCCTACCAATCGGGGTCAAGAGACCCAGTACTTC
TRBV30,-,-,TRBJ1-5,CAWSVRGAQPQHF,TGTGCCTGGAGTGTACGGGGGGCTCAGCCCCAGCATTTT
TRBV19,-,-,TRBJ2-1,CASRRSGDLYNEQFF,TGTGCCAGTAGACGCAGCGGAGACCTCTACAATGAGCAGTTCTTC
TRBV25-1,-,-,TRBJ1-2,CASAFGNYGYTF,TGTGCCAGCGCGTTCGGGAACTATGGCTACACCTTC
TRBV19,TRBD2,-,TRBJ2-3,CASSLRLAGGPSSTDTQYF,TGTGCCAGTAGTCTCAGACTAGCGGGGGGCCCCAGTAGCACAGATACGCAGTATTTT
TRBV5-1,-,-,TRBJ2-7,CASSPDSYYEQYF,TGCGCCAGCAGTCCCGACAGCTACTACGAGCAGTACTTC
TRBV5-6,TRBD1,-,TRBJ1-4,CASSLGQGWGEKLFF,TGTGCCAGCAGCTTAGGACAGGGATGGGGTGAAAAACTGTTTTTT
TRBV4-1,-,-,TRBJ2-1,CASSHPLGSSYNEQFF,TGCGCCAGCAGCCATCCGCTAGGGAGCTCCTACAATGAGCAGTTCTTC
TRBV7-3,-,-,TRBJ2-2,CASSLRGPGTGELFF,TGTGCCAGCAGCCTCAGGGGTCCTGGGACCGGGGAGCTGTTTTTT
TRBV14,TRBD2,-,TRBJ2-7,CASSEESSGSLGEQYF,TGTGCCAGCAGCGAAGAGTCCAGCGGGAGTTTAGGCGAGCAGTACTTC
TRBV7-9,-,-,TRBJ2-7,CASGPDTPYEQYF,TGTGCCAGCGGCCCGGACACTCCCTACGAGCAGTACTTC
TRBV7-9,-,-,TRBJ2-1,CASSLAGTVYNEQFF,TGTGCCAGCAGCTTAGCTGGGACTGTCTACAATGAGCAGTTCTTC
TRBV7-2,-,-,TRBJ2-7,CASSRRASDEQYF,TGTGCCAGCAGCCGGCGGGCGTCTGACGAGCAGTACTTC
TRBV10-3,-,-,TRBJ2-5,CAISGSGGVAWETQYF,TGTGCCATCAGTGGAAGTGGCGGGGTGGCCTGGGAGACCCAGTACTTC
TRBV11-3,TRBD2,-,TRBJ2-7,CASSSRGGEGEQYF,TGTGCCAGCAGCAGTCGGGGGGGCGAAGGAGAGCAGTACTTC
TRBV6-5,TRBD1,-,TRBJ2-7,CASSYFRTGGHEQYF,TGTGCCAGCAGTTACTTTAGGACAGGGGGCCACGAGCAGTACTTC
TRBV2,TRBD1,-,TRBJ1-5,CASKKGTGGLQPQHF,TGTGCCAGCAAAAAGGGGACAGGGGGCCTTCAGCCCCAGCATTTT
TRBV27,-,-,TRBJ1-4,CASKLTVSTNEKLFF,TGTGCCAGCAAACTTACAGTTTCAACTAATGAAAAACTGTTTTTT
TRBV7-3,-,-,TRBJ2-3,CASSLWVEPRTDTQYF,TGTGCCAGCAGCTTATGGGTGGAGCCTCGCACAGATACGCAGTATTTT
TRBV27,-,-,TRBJ2-6,CAPAGTCSSGANVLTF,TGTGCCCCGGCCGGGACTTGCAGCTCTGGGGCCAACGTCCTGACTTTC
TRBV6-1,-,-,TRBJ1-3,CASGGFSSGNTIYF,TGTGCCAGCGGGGGGTTCTCCTCTGGAAACACCATATATTTT
TRBV11-2,-,few,TRBJ1-6,CASSAKSSYNSPLHF,TGTGCCAGCAGTGCGAAGAGCTCCTATAATTCACCCCTCCACTTT
TRBV14,-,-,TRBJ1-5,CASSHGAGGQPQHF,TGTGCCAGCAGCCATGGGGCAGGCGGCCAGCCCCAGCATTTT
TRBV7-3,TRBD2,-,TRBJ2-2,CASSSPTSGVTGELFF,TGTGCCAGCAGCTCCCCGACTAGCGGGGTTACCGGGGAGCTGTTTTTT
TRBV18,-,-,TRBJ2-7,CASSPRDINILGYEQYF,TGTGCCAGCTCACCCCGGGACATCAATATCCTAGGTTACGAGCAGTACTTC
TRBV7-2,-,-,TRBJ2-5,CASSPLGGRETQYF,TGTGCCAGCAGCCCTTTGGGGGGGCGAGAGACCCAGTACTTC
TRBV5-4,-,few,TRBJ2-7,CASTQGGIGYEQYF,TGTGCCAGCACTCAAGGGGGTATCGGCTACGAGCAGTACTTC
TRBV11-2,-,-,TRBJ2-2,CASSFGGGTGELFF,TGTGCCAGCAGCTTCGGGGGAGGTACCGGGGAGCTGTTTTTT
TRBV18,TRBD2,once,TRBJ2-1,CASSPRLAGGINEQFF,TGTGCCAGCTCACCCAGACTAGCGGGGGGAATCAATGAGCAGTTCTTC
TRBV4-2,-,-,TRBJ2-7,CASSQEEQPRTYEQYF,TGTGCCAGCAGCCAAGAGGAGCAACCGAGGACCTACGAGCAGTACTTC
TRBV4-3,TRBD2,-,TRBJ2-2,CASSPQARGDTGELFF,TGCGCCAGCAGCCCCCAAGCGCGGGGGGACACCGGGGAGCTGTTTTTT
TRBV19,-,-,TRBJ1-3,CASSRASSGNTIYF,TGTGCCAGTAGTAGGGCTTCCTCTGGAAACACCATATATTTT
TRBV6-4,TRBD1,-,TRBJ1-5,CASSDRGRGREAQHF,TGTGCCAGCAGTGATCGGGGCAGGGGGCGCGAAGCCCAGCATTTT
TRBV15,TRBD2,few,TRBJ2-1,CATSRSLAGGSYNEQFF,TGTGCCACCAGCAGATCGTTAGCGGGGGGCTCCTACAATGAGCAGTTCTTC
TRBV30,-,-,TRBJ1-2,CAWSTPGLTEANYGYTF,TGTGCCTGGTCAACCCCGGGACTCACGGAAGCTAACTATGGCTACACCTTC
TRBV5-5,-,few,TRBJ2-7,CASSWPGVPYEQYF,TGTGCCAGCAGCTGGCCCGGGGTTCCCTACGAGCAGTACTTC
TRBV10-3,TRBD2,-,TRBJ2-3,CAISGRTRTTDTQYF,TGTGCCATCAGTGGCAGGACTAGGACAACAGATACGCAGTATTTT
TRBV30,TRBD2,-,TRBJ2-7,CAWSASGGAYEQYF,TGTGCCTGGAGTGCTAGCGGGGGTGCCTACGAGCAGTACTTC
TRBV7-6,TRBD1,-,TRBJ1-1,CASSPGIGGGAEAFF,TGTGCCAGCAGTCCAGGGATAGGGGGCGGGGCTGAAGCTTTCTTT
TRBV5-4,TRBD1,-,TRBJ1-5,CASSLKGAAQHF,TGTGCCAGCAGCTTGAAGGGGGCGGCCCAGCATTTT
TRBV21-1,-,-,TRBJ1-2,CASSKKWRGQHRDYGYTF,TGTGCCAGCAGCAAGAAGTGGAGGGGCCAACATAGGGACTATGGCTACACCTTC
TRBV29-1,TRBD2,-,TRBJ2-7,CSVAVGGGTEQYF,TGCAGCGTTGCGGTGGGGGGGGGAACCGAGCAGTACTTC
TRBV7-2,-,-,TRBJ1-1,CASSLVGVSNTEAFF,TGTGCCAGCAGCTTAGTCGGGGTCTCGAACACTGAAGCTTTCTTT
TRBV10-3,-,-,TRBJ1-1,CAISHSTLMNTEAFF,TGTGCCATCAGCCACTCGACACTGATGAACACTGAAGCTTTCTTT
TRBV7-9,TRBD1,-,TRBJ2-7,CASRDRDSTYEQYF,TGTGCCAGCCGGGATCGGGACAGTACCTACGAGCAGTACTTC
TRBV7-2,-,-,TRBJ2-3,CASSLAAGRTDTQYF,TGTGCCAGCAGCTTAGCAGCCGGTCGAACAGATACGCAGTATTTT
TRBV2,-,-,TRBJ1-2,CASSVRGKDLGYTF,TGTGCCAGCAGTGTCAGAGGGAAGGATCTTGGCTACACCTTC
TRBV5-1,-,-,TRBJ1-1,CASSGIGDTEAFF,TGCGCCAGCAGTGGGATAGGGGACACTGAAGCTTTCTTT
TRBV4-3,TRBD1,-,TRBJ1-2,CASSQDSGQGNYGYTF,TGCGCCAGCAGCCAAGATTCCGGACAGGGTAACTATGGCTACACCTTC
TRBV28,TRBD2,-,TRBJ2-7,CASSLPGLAELSSYEQYF,TGTGCCAGCAGTTTGCCCGGACTAGCGGAACTGAGCTCCTACGAGCAGTACTTC
TRBV15,-,few,TRBJ2-3,CATSRGADTQYF,TGTGCCACCAGCAGGGGAGCAGATACGCAGTATTTT
TRBV7-8,-,-,TRBJ1-1,CASSVSREPGSEAFF,TGTGCCAGCAGCGTAAGCCGGGAGCCAGGAAGTGAAGCTTTCTTT
TRBV4-2,-,-,TRBJ2-7,CASSQAVGGAYEQYF,TGTGCCAGCAGCCAAGCGGTAGGCGGAGCCTACGAGCAGTACTTC
TRBV18,-,-,TRBJ2-2,CASSAGVDTGELFF,TGTGCCAGCTCAGCAGGGGTGGACACCGGGGAGCTGTTTTTT